A single sample is the source of the 10 T cell receptor beta chains below, sequenced in a study of T cell clonotyping in hematopoietic cell transplantation. Here immunoSEQ multiplex PCR was the method, and the copy in TCRdb shows in-frame clones only, minus some. The data hold 12,000 or so clones, with approximately 92% observed a single time. The sequenced sample consisted of peripheral blood mononuclear cells. The receptors derive from a human donor who either received an allogeneic hematopoietic cell transplant for a myeloid malignancy or was a related donor (not recorded which). Some clones in this sample may be carry-over from other donors' samples.

The chain combines TRBV5-8 with TRBJ2-7; 10 nucleotides match TRBD1. This CDR3 comprises 16 residues. The ends lost 0 bases at V and 1 base at J; junction bases unmatched: 4. Germline lookup yields CDR1 SGHTS and CDR2 YDEGEE. CDR3 nucleotides: TGTGCCAGCAGCTTGGGCCCGGGACAGGGGTCCTACGAGCAGTACTTC. Its protein product is CASSLGPGQGSYEQYF.

The gene calls are TRBV27 and TRBJ1-5, with D unresolved. In germline, CDR1 is MNHEY, CDR2 SMNVEV (reference sequence). CDR3 size: 15 residues. The V end was cut by 5 bases, the J end by 0 bases, with 11 bases between. The CDR3 region has the DNA TGTGCCAGCAGTCAATTCCCAAATAGCAATCAGCCCCAGCATTTT. It translates to CASSQFPNSNQPQHF.

The genes are TRBV10-3 and TRBJ1-6; D might be TRBD1 (5 bases). The germline V gene has CDR1 ENHRY and CDR2 SYGVKD. V lost 4 bases and J 10 bases, leaving 14 bases between the germline ends. This CDR3 has 14 residues. This CDR3 is CAISVQQVPSPLHF. CDR3 nucleotides: TGTGCCATCAGTGTTCAACAGGTTCCCTCACCCCTCCACTTT.

This CDR3 is CASSESAGPNYGYTF. As DNA, the CDR3 is TGCGCCAGCAGTGAGTCAGCAGGGCCTAACTATGGCTACACCTTC. The gene calls are TRBV10-2 and TRBJ1-2; possibly TRBD1 for D (5 bases). The CDR3 runs 15 residues. Germline CDR1 reads WSHSY; CDR2 reads SAAADI. The germline V and J ends were trimmed by 0 bases and 0 bases, with 8 bases remaining between them.

The chain combines TRBV6-5 with TRBJ2-1; 10 bases agree with TRBD1. With 4 bases clipped from V and 4 bases from J, the junction kept 4 bases outside the gene matches. The CDR3 has 15 amino acids. Germline CDR1 and CDR2: MNHEY and SVGAGI. The CDR3 coding sequence is TGTGCCAGCAGTTTCGGGACAGGGGCATACAATGAGCAGTTCTTC. It specifies CASSFGTGAYNEQFF.

The chain uses TRBV14 and TRBJ1-1; possibly TRBD1 for D (5 bases). With 1 base removed from V and 5 bases from J, the gap between germline ends came to 11 bases. The CDR3 runs to 14 residues. Germline values: CDR1 SGHDN, CDR2 FVKESK. The CDR3 DNA is TGTGCCAGCAGCCAAGCTACGAGGGGAACTGAAGCTTTCTTT. It encodes CASSQATRGTEAFF.

The V and J genes are TRBV2 and TRBJ2-7; 10 bases are shared with TRBD1. The germline gives CDR1 SNHLY, CDR2 FYNNEI. Unmatched junction bases numbered 10, after V lost 5 bases and J lost 3 bases. CDR3 length: 16 residues. The CDR3 sequence is CASSKHRDRGNYEQYF. The CDR3 DNA sequence: TGTGCCAGCAGTAAACACCGGGACAGGGGAAACTACGAGCAGTACTTC.

The chain links TRBV9 to TRBJ1-4; 10 bases align to TRBD1. The CDR3 consists of 15 residues. Germline V gives CDR1 SGDLS, CDR2 YYNGEE. Trimming at V came to 3 bases and at J to 8 bases, leaving 7 bases not matched to a gene. The chain's CDR3 is CASSAWGTGDEKLFF. CDR3 sequence (DNA): TGTGCCAGCAGCGCTTGGGGGACAGGGGACGAAAAACTGTTTTTT.

This chain joins TRBV5-8 and TRBJ1-2; tentative D call: TRBD1 (6 bases). The V gene's germline CDR1 is SGHTS and CDR2 YDEGEE. The CDR3 loop spans 15 amino acids. Trimming took 3 bases from V and 2 from J, leaving 14 bases between them. This chain's CDR3 is CASSSPLGGNYGYTF. CDR3 DNA sequence: TGTGCCAGCAGCTCCCCTTTGGGGGGCAACTATGGCTACACCTTC.

The CDR3 DNA reads TGTGCCAGCAGCTTATTTCCTAGCGGGGTCGCGAACACCGGGGAGCTGTTTTTT. Amino acid sequence: CASSLFPSGVANTGELFF. The rearrangement joins TRBV7-8 to TRBJ2-2, with 9 positions matching TRBD2. V lost 2 bases and J lost 0; bases outside the gene matches: 7. Germline V gene data show CDR1 as SGHVS and CDR2 as FQNEAQ. The CDR3 is 18 amino acids.